A selection of T cell receptor beta chains follows, all from one sample in a study of technical replicates of blood from a few donors. Repertoires were generated with immunoSEQ multiplex PCR, while TCRdb's copy carries only in-frame clones and drops some. This sample has about 84,000 clones, with 93% found just once. The specimen was T cells isolated from PBMCs. These receptors all stem from a human donor in good health. CDR3s include the opening cysteine and the closing phenylalanine or tryptophan. The order of the fields is J gene, V gene, clone size, D gene, CDR3 protein, CDR3 DNA. The D gene is left open where the match is weak. Only some rows state a clone size, as once, few, many or a class for expanded clones.

J: TRBJ1-2
V: TRBV28
size: .
D: TRBD1
CDR3: CASRTSGGANYGYTF
DNA: TGTGCCAGCAGGACCTCAGGGGGAGCTAACTATGGCTACACCTTC

J: TRBJ2-2
V: TRBV6-5
size: .
D: .
CDR3: CASSYSGSGNTGELFF
DNA: TGTGCCAGCAGTTACTCGGGGAGCGGGAACACCGGGGAGCTGTTTTTT

J: TRBJ2-7
V: TRBV19
size: .
D: TRBD2
CDR3: CASSGLFTSGSYEQYF
DNA: TGTGCCAGTAGTGGACTATTCACTAGCGGCTCCTACGAGCAGTACTTC

J: TRBJ2-1
V: TRBV7-8
size: .
D: TRBD2
CDR3: CASSYGTSGINEQFF
DNA: TGTGCCAGCAGCTACGGGACTAGCGGAATTAATGAGCAGTTCTTC

J: TRBJ2-2
V: TRBV7-9
size: .
D: TRBD2
CDR3: CASRLAGALTNTGELFF
DNA: TGTGCCAGCAGGCTAGCGGGAGCCCTAACGAACACCGGGGAGCTGTTTTTT

J: TRBJ1-1
V: TRBV9
size: once
D: .
CDR3: CASSVSAGENTEAFF
DNA: TGTGCCAGCAGCGTTTCGGCAGGGGAAAACACTGAAGCTTTCTTT

J: TRBJ1-6
V: TRBV9
size: .
D: .
CDR3: CASSVGGSSYNSPLHF
DNA: TGTGCCAGCAGCGTTGGAGGGAGCTCCTATAATTCACCCCTCCACTTT

J: TRBJ1-1
V: TRBV19
size: .
D: .
CDR3: CASSRLDSFFEAFF
DNA: TGTGCCAGTAGCCGACTCGACAGTTTTTTTGAAGCTTTCTTT

J: TRBJ1-1
V: TRBV5-1
size: once
D: .
CDR3: CASSPQGTEAFF
DNA: TGCGCCAGCAGCCCTCAGGGTACTGAAGCTTTCTTT

J: TRBJ2-1
V: TRBV30
size: .
D: .
CDR3: CAYYRGGNNNEQFF
DNA: TGTGCCTATTATCGTGGGGGGAATAACAATGAGCAGTTCTTC

J: TRBJ1-3
V: TRBV18
size: .
D: .
CDR3: CASSPRMPPRSEAGNTIYF
DNA: TGTGCCAGCTCACCGCGTATGCCCCCACGGTCCGAGGCTGGAAACACCATATATTTT

J: TRBJ2-1
V: TRBV21-1
size: .
D: .
CDR3: CASSPREDRGQNEQFF
DNA: TGTGCCAGCAGCCCCCGAGAGGACAGGGGGCAGAATGAGCAGTTCTTC

J: TRBJ1-1
V: TRBV25-1
size: .
D: .
CDR3: CASSRRGGNTEAFF
DNA: TGTGCCAGCAGTCGAAGGGGAGGGAACACTGAAGCTTTCTTT

J: TRBJ1-3
V: TRBV6-1
size: .
D: TRBD1
CDR3: CASSLDRAGNTIYF
DNA: TGTGCCAGCAGCCTTGACAGGGCTGGAAACACCATATATTTT

J: TRBJ2-7
V: TRBV5-1
size: .
D: .
CDR3: CASSPWDSKAGSYEQYF
DNA: TGCGCCAGCAGTCCATGGGACAGCAAAGCGGGCTCCTACGAGCAGTACTTC

J: TRBJ1-2
V: TRBV2
size: .
D: .
CDR3: CASSRPRDGYTF
DNA: TGTGCCAGCAGCCGCCCCAGGGATGGCTACACCTTC

J: TRBJ1-2
V: TRBV27
size: .
D: TRBD1
CDR3: CASAPLGDREGYTF
DNA: TGTGCCAGCGCCCCTTTGGGGGACAGGGAAGGCTACACCTTC

J: TRBJ1-1
V: TRBV18
size: .
D: TRBD1
CDR3: CASSPLDRAGDAFF
DNA: TGTGCCAGCTCACCATTAGACAGGGCCGGAGATGCTTTCTTT

J: TRBJ2-7
V: TRBV14
size: .
D: .
CDR3: CASSQVNRPGDTYEQYF
DNA: TGTGCCAGCAGCCAAGTTAACCGGCCAGGGGACACCTACGAGCAGTACTTC

J: TRBJ1-4
V: TRBV6-6
size: .
D: TRBD1
CDR3: CASSYRRQGLNEKLFF
DNA: TGTGCCAGCAGTTACCGTAGACAGGGGTTAAATGAAAAACTGTTTTTT

J: TRBJ1-2
V: TRBV28
size: .
D: .
CDR3: CASSPGGLRGYTF
DNA: TGTGCCAGCAGTCCGGGCGGGCTTCGAGGCTACACCTTC

J: TRBJ2-2
V: TRBV25-1
size: .
D: TRBD2
CDR3: CASTLAGESGELFF
DNA: TGTGCCAGCACCCTAGCGGGAGAGTCCGGGGAGCTGTTTTTT

J: TRBJ2-2
V: TRBV6-4
size: .
D: .
CDR3: CASSPGTTSTGELFF
DNA: TGTGCCAGCAGTCCCGGGACAACATCTACCGGGGAGCTGTTTTTT

J: TRBJ2-5
V: TRBV7-9
size: .
D: TRBD2
CDR3: CASSFWLAGGRETQYF
DNA: TGTGCCAGCAGCTTTTGGTTAGCGGGGGGCAGAGAGACCCAGTACTTC

J: TRBJ2-7
V: TRBV11-3
size: .
D: TRBD2
CDR3: CASSHWTSGNSYEQYF
DNA: TGTGCCAGCAGCCACTGGACTAGCGGGAATTCCTACGAGCAGTACTTC

J: TRBJ2-6
V: TRBV2
size: .
D: .
CDR3: CANSFEPYSGANVLTF
DNA: TGTGCCAACTCCTTCGAGCCTTACTCTGGGGCCAACGTCCTGACTTTC

J: TRBJ1-1
V: TRBV7-8
size: .
D: .
CDR3: CASSLSRGPTEAFF
DNA: TGTGCCAGCAGCTTATCGCGGGGGCCCACTGAAGCTTTCTTT

J: TRBJ1-5
V: TRBV28
size: .
D: .
CDR3: CASSLRRRFRRYQPQHF
DNA: TGTGCCAGCAGTTTAAGACGCAGGTTTCGTCGTTATCAGCCCCAGCATTTT

J: TRBJ1-3
V: TRBV9
size: once
D: TRBD1
CDR3: CASSPDRGSGNTIYF
DNA: TGTGCCAGCAGCCCTGACAGGGGCTCAGGAAACACCATATATTTT

J: TRBJ2-2
V: TRBV6-1
size: once
D: .
CDR3: CASSLTTGHTGELFF
DNA: TGTGCCAGCAGCTTAACGACAGGCCACACCGGGGAGCTGTTTTTT

J: TRBJ2-1
V: TRBV5-6
size: .
D: TRBD2
CDR3: CASRLAGASYNEQFF
DNA: TGTGCCAGCAGACTAGCGGGAGCCTCCTACAATGAGCAGTTCTTC

J: TRBJ1-2
V: TRBV4-2
size: .
D: .
CDR3: CASSPRSDSPRDYGYTF
DNA: TGTGCCAGCAGCCCCCGGAGCGACAGCCCAAGGGACTATGGCTACACCTTC